A single TCR beta chain is shown here with its context. The antigen is not known. An even split of each subset's genomic DNA across several immunoSEQ plates was performed. Sequencing used immunoSEQ multiplex PCR; TCRdb keeps in-frame clones, though not all of them. The repertoire holds more than 850,000 clones, with more than 75% as singletons. This record belongs to a study of shared clonotypes between healthy human individuals. General observations from the study: Sharing of clonotypes among donors was expected to vary with sequencing depth.

The CDR3 extends over 15 amino acids. Germline-derived CDR1 and CDR2 are SNHLY and FYNNEI. The V gene lost 7 bases and the J gene lost 6 bases, with 20 bases spanning the gap. The TCR sequence derives from a young man in good health. Some clones in this sample may be carry-over from other donors' samples. This chain links TRBV2 with TRBJ2-3, with D hard to call. The sample was memory CD4+ T cells from PBMCs. Subset denoted: CD45RA-negative fraction. Here the CDR3 DNA reads TGTGCCAGCACCCGCTCCCGGCCTACCGCGGATACGCAGTATTTT. It translates to CASTRSRPTADTQYF.